The clone carrying this T cell receptor beta chain was recorded at least ten times. It was uncontrolled infection, other autoimmune disease, pregnancy or lactation that excluded patients. The CDR3 consists of 14 residues. Trimming removed 5 bases at V and 8 bases at J, with 15 bases between. Germline V gene lookup returns CDR1 SGHTA and CDR2 FQGNSA. This sample is drawn from a study of T cells in Graves' hyperthyroidism and ophthalmopathy. Regions amplified from RNA transcripts were the TCR beta CDR3 regions. RT-PCR in the first round (using the HTBI primer set) targeted the TCR CDR3. TCRdb analysed the multiplex PCR reads with MiXCR anew, one entry per CDR3 protein. This table has 450,000 to 650,000 distinct CDR3 sequences, roughly 20% appearing once.

Sequenced: blood. This receptor was taken from a man between 18 and 29 years old with Graves' hyperthyroidism. This chain uses TRBV7-2 with TRBJ2-2; unclear D gene. This CDR3 is CASSPLGISGELFF. Written as DNA, the CDR3 is TGTGCCAGCAGCCCCCTGGGTATTTCAGGGGAGCTGTTTTTT.